This TCR beta chain emerged from a study of CD8 T cells in ankylosing spondylitis. One entry per CDR3 protein results from TCRdb running MiXCR on the 5' RACE reads. The sample holds under 200,000 distinct CDR3 sequences, 9.8% seen once. Details on this clonotype: Its antigen is currently unknown.

Whole-study results and caveats: For ankylosing spondylitis blood, a TCR beta motif of eight or nine highly homologous variants appeared characteristic.

The source is a female donor with ankylosing spondylitis or in good health (not recorded which). Input material: blood, either unsorted or a sorted T cell fraction (not recorded which).

CDR3 sequence reads: CASSTDWAGSYNEQFF. Here the CDR3 DNA reads TGTGCCAGCAGCACTGACTGGGCGGGATCCTACAATGAGCAGTTCTTC. This chain joins TRBV9 and TRBJ2-1; the D gene is possibly TRBD2 (6 bases). The CDR3 is 16 residues long. Trimming took off 4 bases at V and 1 base at J, with 15 bases between the two ends. CDR1 SGDLS and CDR2 YYNGEE come from the germline V gene. The whole variable domain, filled in from reference TRBV9 and TRBJ2-1, reads DSGVTQTPKHLITATGQRVTLRCSPRSGDLSVYWYQQSLDQGLQFLIQYYNGEERAKGNILERFSAQQFPDLHSELNLSSLELGDSALYFCASSTDWAGSYNEQFFGPGTRLTVL.